The 20 T cell receptor beta chains in this list originate from one sample, sequenced in a study of chemoradiotherapy in HPV16-positive cancers (dated by TCRdb to between 2020 and 2023). Library generation was performed with the immunoSEQ multiplex PCR assay. TCRdb provides this immuneACCESS table in a form limited to in-frame rearrangements. Some clones are lacking; in checked studies, under half of them reflect an unresolved V gene, and why the rest are absent is not known. The sample table contains approximately 58,000 clones; only one count was recorded for around 90% of them. Less than 3.5% of the sample comes from the top ten. Sequencing was performed on blood, taken from a patient who underwent chemoradiotherapy. Receptors were obtained from a human donor with HPV-associated anogenital cancer.

This chain uses TRBV19 with TRBJ2-5; 8 positions agree with TRBD1. Germline loops: CDR1 LNHDA, CDR2 SQIVND (reference sequence). The V gene end was trimmed by 5 bases and the J gene end by 11 bases; junction bases not matched to a gene: 10. This CDR3 has 13 amino acids. The CDR3 sequence is CASSLRTGNRQYF. Here the CDR3 DNA reads TGTGCCAGTAGTCTCCGGACAGGGAATCGGCAGTACTTC.

The chain links TRBV29-1 to TRBJ2-7; TRBD2 agrees at 8 bases. This CDR3 region has 15 residues. Germline V gives CDR1 SQVTM, CDR2 ANQGSEA. CDR3 nucleotide sequence: TGCAGTGTACAGGATTGGCGGACTAGCCTCTACGAGCAGTACTTC. Its protein product is CSVQDWRTSLYEQYF.

This sequence joins TRBV19 and TRBJ2-1; 9 bases match TRBD2. The CDR3 is made up of 14 amino acids. V shed 4 bases and J 6 bases; nucleotides not matched to a gene: 4. Germline CDR1 is LNHDA and CDR2 is SQIVND (reference sequence). CDR3 sequence: CASSRTSDANEQFF. CDR3 DNA sequence: TGTGCCAGTAGTAGGACTAGCGATGCCAATGAGCAGTTCTTC.

The J gene is TRBJ1-3, the V gene TRBV9; no clear D gene. V was pared by 2 bases and J by 0 bases, with 9 bases between. The V gene's germline CDR1 is SGDLS and CDR2 YYNGEE. The CDR3 loop spans 15 amino acids. The CDR3 loop is CASSVFARSGNTIYF. The CDR3 DNA is TGTGCCAGCAGCGTCTTTGCCCGCTCTGGAAACACCATATATTTT.

V gene TRBV18 combines with J gene TRBJ2-2; D unresolved. The V end was cut by 3 bases, the J end by 3 bases, with 14 bases between. This CDR3 spans 16 amino acids. In germline, CDR1 is KGHSH, CDR2 LQKENI. The CDR3 sequence is CASSPLNLEHTGELFF. For the CDR3, the DNA is TGTGCCAGCTCACCTCTCAACCTGGAGCACACCGGGGAGCTGTTTTTT.

The chain couples TRBV6-6 to TRBJ2-7; 9 bases are shared with TRBD1. CDR1 MNHNY and CDR2 SVGAGI come from the germline V gene (reference sequence). CDR3 length equals 14 residues. J lost 2 bases, V lost 5 bases, and 4 bases had no gene match. The CDR3 nucleotides read TGTGCCAGCAGTCCGGACAGGGGAACCTACGAGCAGTACTTC. Translated, it gives CASSPDRGTYEQYF.

This rearrangement joins TRBV7-2 to TRBJ2-5; D is unclear. There are 12 residues in the CDR3. Trimming removed 2 bases at V and 5 bases at J, with 6 bases between. Germline assignment: CDR1 SGHTA and CDR2 FQGNSA. Here the CDR3 DNA reads TGTGCCAGCAGCTTAAGGGTTGAGACCCAGTACTTC. It yields the protein CASSLRVETQYF.

The chain couples TRBV7-5 to TRBJ1-2; the tabulated D call, TRBD1, remains unverified against the DNA. TRBV7-5 is a known pseudogene. The CDR3 covers 13 residues. The CDR3 here is CARSGDRSYGYTF. The DNA of the CDR3 is TGTGCCAGAAGCGGGGACAGGTCATACGGCTACACCTTC.

J is TRBJ1-2 and V is TRBV30; D is possibly TRBD1 (6 bases). Germline loops: CDR1 GTSNPN, CDR2 SVGIG (reference sequence). This CDR3 contains 15 residues. The ends were cut back, 3 bases at V and 8 bases at J, with 22 bases in the middle. DNA of the CDR3: TGTGCCTGGAGCCCCGTAATAACAGGGTCCAGCGGCTACACCTTC. It codes for CAWSPVITGSSGYTF.

The chain links TRBV5-8 to TRBJ2-5, with D possibly matching TRBD1 (6 bases). The germline gives CDR1 SGHTS, CDR2 YDEGEE. V lost 2 bases and J lost 1, with 18 bases in between. The CDR3 runs 17 residues. CDR3 protein: CASSFSRTGKAQETQYF. The CDR3 DNA sequence: TGTGCCAGCAGCTTCTCCCGAACAGGGAAGGCCCAAGAGACCCAGTACTTC.

The chain has TRBV6-5 and TRBJ1-2; D not certain. V was trimmed by 1 base and J by 0 bases, leaving 6 bases between them. Germline V CDR1 and CDR2: MNHEY, SVGAGI. This CDR3 region has 14 residues. This chain's CDR3 is CASSYFGANYGYTF. For the CDR3, the DNA is TGTGCCAGCAGTTACTTCGGGGCTAACTATGGCTACACCTTC.

V usage is TRBV20-1 and J usage is TRBJ1-1; perhaps TRBD1 as D (5 bases). The V and J ends lost 7 bases and 7 bases respectively, with 13 bases between them. Germline loops: CDR1 DFQATT, CDR2 SNEGSKA (reference sequence). This CDR3 is built from 11 residues. Written as DNA, the CDR3 is TGCAGTGTTGAGGTCCAGGGTGAAGCTTTCTTT. Residues: CSVEVQGEAFF.

The CDR3 protein is CAWNLGDEQYF. DNA of the CDR3: TGTGCCTGGAATTTGGGCGACGAGCAGTACTTC. The V and J genes are TRBV30 and TRBJ2-7, with D hard to call. The CDR3 spans 11 residues. The germline V gene has CDR1 GTSNPN and CDR2 SVGIG (reference sequence). V dropped 4 bases and J dropped 5 bases, with 9 bases sitting between them.

V usage is TRBV4-3 and J usage is TRBJ1-5, with D uncertain. This CDR3 comprises 14 residues. V lost 0 bases to trimming and J lost 2 bases, with 5 bases between them. CDR1 and CDR2 (germline): LGHNA, YSLEER. The CDR3: CASSQDPRNQPQHF. CDR3 bases: TGCGCCAGCAGCCAAGATCCCCGCAATCAGCCCCAGCATTTT.

This rearrangement joins TRBV4-3 to TRBJ2-2; D possibly matches TRBD1 or TRBD2 (5 bases each). V was clipped by 3 bases and J by 0 bases, with 8 bases between them. The CDR3 covers 15 residues. Germline values: CDR1 LGHNA, CDR2 YSLEER. CDR3 DNA sequence: TGCGCCAGCAGCCAGGAGGACACGAACACCGGGGAGCTGTTTTTT. Residues: CASSQEDTNTGELFF.

This chain connects TRBV6-5 to TRBJ2-5, with 7 positions matching TRBD2. There are 15 residues in the CDR3. V lost 7 bases, J lost 5 bases, and 13 bases stayed unmatched. Germline CDR1 reads MNHEY; CDR2 reads SVGAGI. The CDR3 nucleotides read TGTGCCAGCACCCCACGACTAGCCCCGAGGGAGACCCAGTACTTC. Encoded protein: CASTPRLAPRETQYF.

The V call is TRBV5-6, the J call TRBJ1-1, with 11 positions matching TRBD1. V shed 5 bases and J 10 bases; nucleotides not matched to a gene: 16. Germline V gene data show CDR1 as SGHDT and CDR2 as YYEEEE. The CDR3 spans 16 residues. This CDR3 is CASSNTPGTGGSRAFF. In DNA, the CDR3 is TGTGCCAGCAGTAATACCCCCGGGACAGGGGGAAGTAGAGCTTTCTTT.

The sample holds a few counts of this clone. The V gene is TRBV18, the J gene TRBJ1-6; TRBD1 matches at 10 bases. Germline V gene sequence: CDR1 KGHSH, CDR2 LQKENI. Trimming at V came to 3 bases and at J to 7 bases, leaving 3 bases not matched to a gene. The CDR3 loop spans 15 amino acids. The CDR3 coding sequence is TGTGCCAGCTCACCCGGACAGGGGGGGAATTCACCCCTCCACTTT. It specifies CASSPGQGGNSPLHF.

The chain couples TRBV9 to TRBJ2-7; 9 bases match TRBD1. V was clipped by 4 bases and J by 0 bases; unmatched bases: 5. The CDR3 runs to 15 residues. Germline CDR1 SGDLS, CDR2 YYNGEE. CDR3 protein: CASSNGQGFSYEQYF. Here the CDR3 DNA reads TGTGCCAGCAGCAACGGACAGGGGTTCTCCTACGAGCAGTACTTC.

The CDR3 here is CATTPTATDTQYF. The CDR3 DNA sequence: TGTGCCACCACCCCGACAGCCACAGATACGCAGTATTTT. The V and J genes are TRBV28 and TRBJ2-3; D possibly corresponds to TRBD1 (5 bases). Per the germline V gene, CDR1 is MDHEN and CDR2 is SYDVKM. This CDR3 region has 13 residues. V lost 10 bases to trimming and J lost 2 bases, with 13 bases between them. The whole variable domain, filled in from reference TRBV28 and TRBJ2-3, reads DVKVTQSSRYLVKRTGEKVFLECVQDMDHENMFWYRQDPGLGLRLIYFSYDVKMKEKGDIPEGYSVSREKKERFSLILESASTNQTSMYLCATTPTATDTQYFGPGTRLTVL.